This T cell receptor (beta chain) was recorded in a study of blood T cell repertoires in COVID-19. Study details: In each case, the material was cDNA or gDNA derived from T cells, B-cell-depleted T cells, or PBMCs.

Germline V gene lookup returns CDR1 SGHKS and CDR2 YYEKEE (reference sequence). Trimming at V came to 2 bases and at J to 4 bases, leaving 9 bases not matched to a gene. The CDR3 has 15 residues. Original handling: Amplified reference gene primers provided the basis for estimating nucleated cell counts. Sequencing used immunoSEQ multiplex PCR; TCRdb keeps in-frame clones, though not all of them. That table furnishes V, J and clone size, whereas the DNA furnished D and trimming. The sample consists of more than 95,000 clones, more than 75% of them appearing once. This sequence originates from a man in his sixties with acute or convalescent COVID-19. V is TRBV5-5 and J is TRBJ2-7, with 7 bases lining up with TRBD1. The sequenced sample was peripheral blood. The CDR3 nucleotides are TGTGCCAGCAGCTTAGCCGGGACAGCGCCTTACGAGCAGTACTTC. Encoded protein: CASSLAGTAPYEQYF.